This TCR beta chain was identified in a study of T cell changes during pregnancy in multiple sclerosis. The assay was immunoSEQ multiplex PCR, and TCRdb's table has in-frame clones only and misses some. There are 70,000 to 95,000 clones in the sample; approximately 94% occur only once, and just over 2.5% lies in the top ten. The CDR3 has 14 amino acids. V lost 4 bases, J lost 6 bases, and 17 bases lay in between. The germline gives CDR1 SQVTM, CDR2 ANQGSEA. This clone appeared once. The source was peripheral blood, collected after pregnancy. This chain links TRBV29-1 with TRBJ2-3; tentatively, D is TRBD1 (6 bases). This receptor was identified in a female donor in good health, enrolled as a control in a pregnancy study. CDR3 DNA: TGCAGCGTTGTCTGGGGGCGAAAAGGTGATACGCAGTATTTT. This gives the protein CSVVWGRKGDTQYF.